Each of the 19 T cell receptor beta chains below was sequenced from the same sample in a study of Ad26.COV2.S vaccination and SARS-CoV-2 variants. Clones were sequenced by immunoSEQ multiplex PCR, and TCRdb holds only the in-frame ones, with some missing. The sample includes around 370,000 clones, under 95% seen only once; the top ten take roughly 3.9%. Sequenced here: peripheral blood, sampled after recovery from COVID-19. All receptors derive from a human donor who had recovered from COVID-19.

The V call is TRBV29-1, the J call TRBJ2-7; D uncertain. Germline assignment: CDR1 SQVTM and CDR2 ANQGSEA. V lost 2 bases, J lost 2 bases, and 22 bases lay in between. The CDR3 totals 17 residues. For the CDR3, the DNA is TGCAGCGTTGAAATTCCGGCATCTAATCTGGCAACCTACGAGCAGTACTTC. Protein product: CSVEIPASNLATYEQYF.

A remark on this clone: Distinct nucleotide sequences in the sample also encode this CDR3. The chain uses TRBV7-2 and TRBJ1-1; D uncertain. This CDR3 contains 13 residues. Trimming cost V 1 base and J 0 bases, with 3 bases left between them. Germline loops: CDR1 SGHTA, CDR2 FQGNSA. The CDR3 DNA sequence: TGTGCCAGCAGCTTAGTTGTGAACACTGAAGCTTTCTTT. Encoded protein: CASSLVVNTEAFF. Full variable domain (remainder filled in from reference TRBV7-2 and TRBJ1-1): GAGVSQSPSNKVTEKGKDVELRCDPISGHTALYWYRQSLGQGLEFLIYFQGNSAPDKSGLPSDRFSAERTGGSVSTLTIQRTQQEDSAVYLCASSLVVNTEAFFGQGTRLTVV.

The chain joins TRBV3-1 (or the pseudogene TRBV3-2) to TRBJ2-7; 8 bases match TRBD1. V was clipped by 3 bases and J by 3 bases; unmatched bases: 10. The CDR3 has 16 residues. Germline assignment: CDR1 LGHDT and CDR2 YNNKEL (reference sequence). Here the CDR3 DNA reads TGTGCCAGCAGCCAGGGGTTGGACAGGGTCATCTACGAGCAGTACTTC. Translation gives CASSQGLDRVIYEQYF.

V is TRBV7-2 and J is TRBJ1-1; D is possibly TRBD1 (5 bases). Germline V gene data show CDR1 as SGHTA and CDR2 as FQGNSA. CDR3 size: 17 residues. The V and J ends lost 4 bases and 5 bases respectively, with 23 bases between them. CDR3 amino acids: CASSSPRRQRSGTEAFF. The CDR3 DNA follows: TGTGCCAGCAGCTCCCCGAGAAGACAGCGAAGCGGGACTGAAGCTTTCTTT. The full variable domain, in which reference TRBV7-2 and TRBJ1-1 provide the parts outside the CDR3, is GAGVSQSPSNKVTEKGKDVELRCDPISGHTALYWYRQSLGQGLEFLIYFQGNSAPDKSGLPSDRFSAERTGGSVSTLTIQRTQQEDSAVYLCASSSPRRQRSGTEAFFGQGTRLTVV.

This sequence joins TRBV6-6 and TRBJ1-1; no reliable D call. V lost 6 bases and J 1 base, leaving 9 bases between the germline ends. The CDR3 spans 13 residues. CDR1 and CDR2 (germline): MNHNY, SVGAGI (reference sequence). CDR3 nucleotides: TGTGCCAGCAGCCTTGATTGGAACACTGAAGCTTTCTTT. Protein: CASSLDWNTEAFF.

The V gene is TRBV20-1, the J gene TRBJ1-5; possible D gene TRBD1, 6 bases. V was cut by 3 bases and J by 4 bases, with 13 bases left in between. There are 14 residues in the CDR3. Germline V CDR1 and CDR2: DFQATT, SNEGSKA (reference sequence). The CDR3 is CSASWGADNQPQHF. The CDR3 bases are TGCAGTGCTAGTTGGGGGGCGGATAATCAGCCCCAGCATTTT.

The CDR3 nucleotides are TGTGCCAGCAGCTTTGGGGCAAAGATTAACACTGAAGCTTTCTTT. Protein product: CASSFGAKINTEAFF. The rearrangement uses TRBV13 and TRBJ1-1; D is perhaps TRBD1 (5 bases). This CDR3 spans 15 amino acids. Germline CDR1 reads PRHDT; CDR2 reads FYEKMQ (reference sequence). The germline V and J ends were trimmed by 3 bases and 2 bases, with 13 bases remaining between them.

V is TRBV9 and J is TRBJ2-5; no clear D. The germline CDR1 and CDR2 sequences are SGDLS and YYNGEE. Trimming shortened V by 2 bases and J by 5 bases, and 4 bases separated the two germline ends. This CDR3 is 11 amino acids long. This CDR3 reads CASSVSETQYF. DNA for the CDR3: TGTGCCAGCAGCGTTAGTGAGACCCAGTACTTC.

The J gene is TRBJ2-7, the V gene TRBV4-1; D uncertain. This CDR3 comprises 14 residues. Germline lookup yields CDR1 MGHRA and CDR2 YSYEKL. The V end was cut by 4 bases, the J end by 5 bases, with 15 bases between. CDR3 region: CASSPGLLDHEQYF. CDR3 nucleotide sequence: TGCGCCAGCAGCCCCGGGCTACTCGACCACGAGCAGTACTTC.

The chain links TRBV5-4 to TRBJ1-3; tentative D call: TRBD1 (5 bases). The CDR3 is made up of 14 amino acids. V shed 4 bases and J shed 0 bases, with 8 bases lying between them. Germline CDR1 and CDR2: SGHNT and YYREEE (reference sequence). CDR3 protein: CASSTGLSGNTIYF. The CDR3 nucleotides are TGTGCCAGCAGCACGGGACTCTCTGGAAACACCATATATTTT.

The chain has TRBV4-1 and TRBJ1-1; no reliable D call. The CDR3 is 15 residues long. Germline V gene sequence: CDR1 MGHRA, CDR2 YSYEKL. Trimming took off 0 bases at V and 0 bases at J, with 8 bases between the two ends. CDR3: CASSQDLGVNTEAFF. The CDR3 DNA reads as TGCGCCAGCAGCCAAGATTTGGGAGTGAACACTGAAGCTTTCTTT.

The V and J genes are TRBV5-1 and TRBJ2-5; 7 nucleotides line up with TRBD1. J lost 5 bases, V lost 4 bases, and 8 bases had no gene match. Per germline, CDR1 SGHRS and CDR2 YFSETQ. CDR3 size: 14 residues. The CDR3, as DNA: TGCGCCAGCAGCCCCAGGGGGAGCGGCGAGACCCAGTACTTC. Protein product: CASSPRGSGETQYF. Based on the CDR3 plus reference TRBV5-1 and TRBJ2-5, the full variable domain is KAGVTQTPRYLIKTRGQQVTLSCSPISGHRSVSWYQQTPGQGLQFLFEYFSETQRNKGNFPGRFSGRQFSNSRSEMNVSTLELGDSALYLCASSPRGSGETQYFGPGTRLLVL.

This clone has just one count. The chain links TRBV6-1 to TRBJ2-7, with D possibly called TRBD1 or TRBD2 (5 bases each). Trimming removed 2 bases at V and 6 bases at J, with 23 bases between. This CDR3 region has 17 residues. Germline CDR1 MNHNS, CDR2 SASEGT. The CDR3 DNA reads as TGTGCCAGCAGTGAATTAGGGAGATTCCTCTTCCAGGGCGAGCAGTACTTC. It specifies CASSELGRFLFQGEQYF.

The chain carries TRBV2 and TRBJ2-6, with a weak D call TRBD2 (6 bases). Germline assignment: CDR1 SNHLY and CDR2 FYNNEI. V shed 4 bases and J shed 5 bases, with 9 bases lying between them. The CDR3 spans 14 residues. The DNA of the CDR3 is TGTGCCAGCAGTGTAGCGGTTAGGGCCAACGTCCTGACTTTC. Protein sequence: CASSVAVRANVLTF.

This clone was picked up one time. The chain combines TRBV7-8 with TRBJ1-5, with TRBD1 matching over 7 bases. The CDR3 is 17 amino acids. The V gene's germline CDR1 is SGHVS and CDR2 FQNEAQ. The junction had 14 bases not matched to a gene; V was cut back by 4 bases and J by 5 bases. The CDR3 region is CASSSGWGTDPDQPQHF. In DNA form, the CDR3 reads TGTGCCAGCAGCTCAGGTTGGGGGACAGACCCGGATCAGCCCCAGCATTTT.

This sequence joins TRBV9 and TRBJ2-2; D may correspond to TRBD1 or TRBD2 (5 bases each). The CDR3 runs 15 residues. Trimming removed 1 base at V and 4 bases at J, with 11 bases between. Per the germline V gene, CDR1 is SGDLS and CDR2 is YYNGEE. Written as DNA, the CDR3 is TGTGCCAGCAGCGTACTCGGGGCTTCCACCGGGGAGCTGTTTTTT. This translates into CASSVLGASTGELFF.

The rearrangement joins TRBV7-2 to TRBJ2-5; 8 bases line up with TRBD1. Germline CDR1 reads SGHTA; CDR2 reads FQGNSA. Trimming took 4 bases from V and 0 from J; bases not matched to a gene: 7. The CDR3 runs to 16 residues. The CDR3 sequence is CASSYRGARYQETQYF. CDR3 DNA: TGTGCCAGCAGCTACAGGGGGGCCCGGTACCAAGAGACCCAGTACTTC.

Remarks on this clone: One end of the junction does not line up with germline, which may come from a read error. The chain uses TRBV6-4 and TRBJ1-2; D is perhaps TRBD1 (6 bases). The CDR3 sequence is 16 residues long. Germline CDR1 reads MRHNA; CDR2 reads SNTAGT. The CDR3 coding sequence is TGTGCCAACAGTGACTCGGAGAGGACAGAGGTTTATGGCTACACCTTC. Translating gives CANSDSERTEVYGYTF.

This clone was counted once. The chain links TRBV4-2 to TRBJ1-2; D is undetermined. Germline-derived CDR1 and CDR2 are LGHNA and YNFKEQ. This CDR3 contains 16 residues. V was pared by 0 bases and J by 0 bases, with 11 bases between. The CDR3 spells CASSQDLRRANYGYTF. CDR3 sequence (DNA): TGTGCCAGCAGCCAAGATCTCCGACGGGCTAACTATGGCTACACCTTC.